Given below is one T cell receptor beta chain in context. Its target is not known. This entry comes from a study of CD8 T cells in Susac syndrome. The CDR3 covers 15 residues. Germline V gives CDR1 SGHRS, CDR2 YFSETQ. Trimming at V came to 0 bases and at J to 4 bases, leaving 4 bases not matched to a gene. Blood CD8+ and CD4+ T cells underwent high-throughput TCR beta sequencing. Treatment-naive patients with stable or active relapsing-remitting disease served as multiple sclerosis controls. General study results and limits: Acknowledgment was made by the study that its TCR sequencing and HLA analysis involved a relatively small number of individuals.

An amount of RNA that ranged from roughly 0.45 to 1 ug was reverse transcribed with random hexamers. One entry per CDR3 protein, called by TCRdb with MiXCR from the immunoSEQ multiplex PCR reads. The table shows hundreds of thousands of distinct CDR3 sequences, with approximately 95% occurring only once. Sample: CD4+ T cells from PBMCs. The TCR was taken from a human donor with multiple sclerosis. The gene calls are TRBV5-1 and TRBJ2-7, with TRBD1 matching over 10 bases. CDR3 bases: TGCGCCAGCAGCTTGGGACAGGGGGCTCAATACGAGCAGTACTTC. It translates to CASSLGQGAQYEQYF. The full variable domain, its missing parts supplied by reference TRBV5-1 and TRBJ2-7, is KAGVTQTPRYLIKTRGQQVTLSCSPISGHRSVSWYQQTPGQGLQFLFEYFSETQRNKGNFPGRFSGRQFSNSRSEMNVSTLELGDSALYLCASSLGQGAQYEQYFGPGTRLTVT.